This T cell receptor beta chain was identified during a study of blood T cell repertoires in COVID-19. In the study overall: Sites in the United States, Italy and Spain provided acute and convalescent COVID-19 samples. From T cells, B-cell-depleted T cells, or PBMCs came the material, which was cDNA or gDNA.

Measured with immunoSEQ multiplex PCR; TCRdb has only the in-frame clones, and not every one. Of roughly 56,000 clones listed, around 86% are singletons. The CDR3 runs 15 residues. V trimming: 4 bases; J trimming: 0 bases; junction bases outside the gene matches: 4. Germline CDR1 SGHTS, CDR2 YDEGEE. Sample: peripheral blood. V is TRBV5-8 and J is TRBJ1-3; 7 bases match TRBD1. The sequence was collected from a man aged 50-60 years with active COVID-19. The CDR3 sequence is CASSLTGSSGNTIYF. CDR3 DNA sequence: TGTGCCAGCAGCCTGACAGGGAGCTCTGGAAACACCATATATTTT.